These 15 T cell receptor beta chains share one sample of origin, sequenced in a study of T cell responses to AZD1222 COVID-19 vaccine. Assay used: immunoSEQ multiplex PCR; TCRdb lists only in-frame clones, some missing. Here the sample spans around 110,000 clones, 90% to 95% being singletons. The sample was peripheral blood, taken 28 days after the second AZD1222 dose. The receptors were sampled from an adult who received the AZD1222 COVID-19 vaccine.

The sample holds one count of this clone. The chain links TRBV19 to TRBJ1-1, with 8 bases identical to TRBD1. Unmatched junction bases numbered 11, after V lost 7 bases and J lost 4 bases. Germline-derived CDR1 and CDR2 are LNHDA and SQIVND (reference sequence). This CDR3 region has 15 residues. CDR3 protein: CASTDSRQGFTEAFF. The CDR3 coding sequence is TGTGCCAGTACCGACTCCCGACAGGGGTTCACTGAAGCTTTCTTT.

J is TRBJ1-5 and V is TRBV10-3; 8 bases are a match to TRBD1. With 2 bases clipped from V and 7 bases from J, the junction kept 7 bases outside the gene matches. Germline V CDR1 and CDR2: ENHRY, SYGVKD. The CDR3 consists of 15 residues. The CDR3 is CAISEPDREDQPQHF. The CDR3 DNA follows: TGTGCCATCAGTGAGCCGGACAGGGAGGACCAGCCCCAGCATTTT.

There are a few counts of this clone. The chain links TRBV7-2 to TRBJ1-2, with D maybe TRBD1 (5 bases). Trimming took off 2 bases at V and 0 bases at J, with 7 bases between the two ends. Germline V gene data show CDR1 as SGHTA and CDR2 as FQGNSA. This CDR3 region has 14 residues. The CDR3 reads CASSLRGANYGYTF. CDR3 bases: TGTGCCAGCAGCTTAAGAGGGGCTAACTATGGCTACACCTTC.

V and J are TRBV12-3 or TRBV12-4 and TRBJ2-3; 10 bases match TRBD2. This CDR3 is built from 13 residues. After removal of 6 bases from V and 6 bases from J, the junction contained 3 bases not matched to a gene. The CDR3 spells CASSPLAGDTQYF. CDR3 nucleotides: TGTGCCAGCAGCCCACTAGCGGGGGATACGCAGTATTTT.

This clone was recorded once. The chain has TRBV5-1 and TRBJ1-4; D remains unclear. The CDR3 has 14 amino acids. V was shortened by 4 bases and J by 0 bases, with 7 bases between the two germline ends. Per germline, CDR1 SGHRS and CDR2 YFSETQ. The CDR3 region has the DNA TGCGCCAGCAGCCCCCGGACAACTAATGAAAAACTGTTTTTT. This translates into CASSPRTTNEKLFF.

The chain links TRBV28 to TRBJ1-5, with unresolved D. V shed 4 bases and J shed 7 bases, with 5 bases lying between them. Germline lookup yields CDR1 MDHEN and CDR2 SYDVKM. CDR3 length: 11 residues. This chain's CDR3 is CASSYDQPQHF. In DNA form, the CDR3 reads TGTGCCAGCAGTTATGACCAGCCCCAGCATTTT.

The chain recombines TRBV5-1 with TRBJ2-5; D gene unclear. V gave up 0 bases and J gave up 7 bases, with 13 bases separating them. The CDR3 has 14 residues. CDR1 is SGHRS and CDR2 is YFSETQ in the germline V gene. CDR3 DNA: TGCGCCAGCAGCTTGGGACTCCTTACGGGGACCCAGTACTTC. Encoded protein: CASSLGLLTGTQYF.

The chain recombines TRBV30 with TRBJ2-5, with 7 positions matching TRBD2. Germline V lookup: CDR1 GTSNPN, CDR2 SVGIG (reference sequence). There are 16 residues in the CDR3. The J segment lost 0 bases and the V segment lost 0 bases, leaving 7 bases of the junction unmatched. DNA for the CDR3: TGTGCCTGGAGTGTATGGCGGGGGAACAACCAAGAGACCCAGTACTTC. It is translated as CAWSVWRGNNQETQYF.

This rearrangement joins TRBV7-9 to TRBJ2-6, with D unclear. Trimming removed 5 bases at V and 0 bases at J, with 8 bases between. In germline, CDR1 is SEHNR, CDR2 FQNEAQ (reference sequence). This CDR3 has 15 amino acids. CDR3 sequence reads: CASSAQSSGANVLTF. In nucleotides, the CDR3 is TGTGCCAGCAGCGCCCAGAGCTCTGGGGCCAACGTCCTGACTTTC.

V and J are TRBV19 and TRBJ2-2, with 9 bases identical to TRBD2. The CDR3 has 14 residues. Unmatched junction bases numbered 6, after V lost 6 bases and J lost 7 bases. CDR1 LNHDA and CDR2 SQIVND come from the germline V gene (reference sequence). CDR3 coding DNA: TGTGCCAGTAGACTAGCGGGTGCCGGCGGGGAGCTGTTTTTT. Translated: CASRLAGAGGELFF.

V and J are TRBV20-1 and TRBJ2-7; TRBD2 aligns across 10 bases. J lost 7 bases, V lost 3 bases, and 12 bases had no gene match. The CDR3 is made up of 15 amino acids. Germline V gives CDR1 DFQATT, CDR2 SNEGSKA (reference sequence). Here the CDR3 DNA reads TGCAGTGCTAGTGAACTAGCGGGACCACGGGGGGAGCAGTACTTC. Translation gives CSASELAGPRGEQYF.

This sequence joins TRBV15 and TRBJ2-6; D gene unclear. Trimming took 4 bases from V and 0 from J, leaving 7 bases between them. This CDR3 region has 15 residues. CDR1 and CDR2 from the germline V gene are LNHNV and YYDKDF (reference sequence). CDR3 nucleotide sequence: TGTGCCACCAGCAACGGCGGCTCTGGGGCCAACGTCCTGACTTTC. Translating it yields CATSNGGSGANVLTF.

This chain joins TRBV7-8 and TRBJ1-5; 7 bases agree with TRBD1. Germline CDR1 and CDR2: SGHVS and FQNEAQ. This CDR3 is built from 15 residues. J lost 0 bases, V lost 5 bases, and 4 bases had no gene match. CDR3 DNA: TGTGCCAGCAGCCCGGGGACAGCTAGCAATCAGCCCCAGCATTTT. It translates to CASSPGTASNQPQHF.

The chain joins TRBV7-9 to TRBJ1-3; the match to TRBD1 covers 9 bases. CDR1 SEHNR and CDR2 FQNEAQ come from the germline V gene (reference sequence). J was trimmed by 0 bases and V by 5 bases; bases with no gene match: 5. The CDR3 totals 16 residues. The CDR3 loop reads CASSPEDRGSGNTIYF. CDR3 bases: TGTGCCAGCAGCCCCGAGGACAGGGGCTCTGGAAACACCATATATTTT.

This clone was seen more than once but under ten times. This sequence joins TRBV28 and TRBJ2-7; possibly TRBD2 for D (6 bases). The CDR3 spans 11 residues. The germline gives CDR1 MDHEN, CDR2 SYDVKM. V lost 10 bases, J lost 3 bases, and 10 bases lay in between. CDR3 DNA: TGTGCCACGGGGGTTGTCTACGAGCAGTACTTC. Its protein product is CATGVVYEQYF.